This is a list of T cell receptor beta chains from one sample in a study of human T cells and chemical hapten exposure. MiXCR, run by TCRdb on the RACE reads, gives a single entry per CDR3 protein. The table includes approximately 89,000 distinct CDR3 sequences, about 10% detected once. The specimen was whole blood, collected in connection with sensitization to the hapten diphenylcyclopropenone (DPC). The receptor set was obtained from a woman under 40 with alopecia areata. Some clones in this sample may be carry-over from other donors' samples. CDR3s include the opening cysteine and the closing phenylalanine or tryptophan. Each record gives: clone size, D gene, V gene, J gene, CDR3 DNA, CDR3 protein. The D gene is left open where the match is weak. Expanded clones get a size class; other rows say once, few or many, or leave the size out.

>many|.|TRBV30|TRBJ1-2
TGTGCCTGGAGTGTAGACACTAACTATGGCTACACCTTC
CAWSVDTNYGYTF
>.|.|TRBV7-6|TRBJ1-1
TGTGCCAGCAGCTTAATCCCCCGGAACACTGAAGCTTTCTTT
CASSLIPRNTEAFF
>many|.|TRBV11-1|TRBJ1-1
TGTGCCAGCAGCAATGCCCCACCACATAGTTCGGCTTTCTTT
CASSNAPPHSSAFF
>many|TRBD1|TRBV29-1|TRBJ2-3
TGCAGCGTTAAGGGACAGGGAACAGATACGCAGTATTTT
CSVKGQGTDTQYF
>many|.|TRBV11-2|TRBJ1-6
TGTGCCAGCAGCCACCAAAATTCACCCCTCCACTTT
CASSHQNSPLHF
>few|.|TRBV28|TRBJ1-6
TGTGCCAGCAGTTTAGAGTGGGGGAATTCACCCCTCCACTTT
CASSLEWGNSPLHF
>many|.|TRBV3-1|TRBJ2-3
TGTGCCAGCAGCCACGACACAGATACGCAGTATTTT
CASSHDTDTQYF
>many|TRBD1|TRBV12-3/TRBV12-4|TRBJ1-4
TGTGCCAGCAGAGCCGGGACAGGGTTAACTAATGAAAAACTGTTTTTT
CASRAGTGLTNEKLFF
>many|.|TRBV7-8|TRBJ2-6
TGTGCCAGCAGCCCATCCCCAGCACCTGGGGCCAACGTCCTGACTTTC
CASSPSPAPGANVLTF
>many|.|TRBV6-2/TRBV6-3|TRBJ2-5
TGTGCCAGCAGTCCGACAGGGAGGGAAAGAGAGACCCAGTACTTC
CASSPTGRERETQYF
>.|TRBD1|TRBV7-3|TRBJ2-2
TGTGCCAGCAGCCCCCCAGGGGACAGGGGGACCGGGGAGCTGTTTTTT
CASSPPGDRGTGELFF
>few|.|TRBV12-5|TRBJ1-1
TGTGCTAGTGCCCCAAACACTGAAGCTTTCTTT
CASAPNTEAFF
>few|.|TRBV19|TRBJ1-5
TGTGCCAGTAGTATATTTTCGGCAACTTATAGCAATCAGCCCCAGCATTTT
CASSIFSATYSNQPQHF
>.|.|TRBV11-3|TRBJ2-2
TGTGCCAGCAGCCACGGGACTTTCATGGGGAACACCGGGGAGCTGTTTTTT
CASSHGTFMGNTGELFF
>many|.|TRBV7-3|TRBJ2-3
TGTGCCAGCAGCTTCAAGGGGGAGGATACGCAGTATTTT
CASSFKGEDTQYF
>many|.|TRBV6-1|TRBJ2-3
TGTGCCAGCAGTCCGAGTGGGGGATCTCGCACAGATACGCAGTATTTT
CASSPSGGSRTDTQYF
>few|.|TRBV9|TRBJ2-7
TGTGCCAGCAGCCCCTCAATGGCCGCCTACGAGCAGTACTTC
CASSPSMAAYEQYF
>many|.|TRBV6-2/TRBV6-3|TRBJ2-6
TGTGCCAGCAGTTACAGAGACAGGTCCTCTGGGGCCAACGTCCTGACTTTC
CASSYRDRSSGANVLTF
>many|TRBD2|TRBV11-3|TRBJ2-5
TGTGCCAGCAGCTGGACTAGCGGGGTACAAGAGACCCAGTACTTC
CASSWTSGVQETQYF
>many|.|TRBV25-1|TRBJ2-7
TGTGCCAGCATAAAGGGCCCCGGCGAGCAGTACTTC
CASIKGPGEQYF
>.|.|TRBV29-1|TRBJ2-7
TGCAGCGTTGCTCTTGGGCAGTTGGGCGAGCAGTACTTC
CSVALGQLGEQYF
>many|.|TRBV12-3/TRBV12-4|TRBJ2-2
TGTGCCAGCAGTTTGTCGCCCGGGGTTCGGGAGCTGTTTTTT
CASSLSPGVRELFF
>many|TRBD2|TRBV28|TRBJ2-7
TGTGCCAGCAGTTCCGCTGTGGGGGGGAGCTCCTACGAGCAGTACTTC
CASSSAVGGSSYEQYF
>few|.|TRBV12-3/TRBV12-4|TRBJ1-3
TGTGCCAGCAGCCCCGGGGACACCATATATTTT
CASSPGDTIYF
>many|TRBD2|TRBV2|TRBJ2-2
TGTGCCAGCAGTGAAGGGGGAGGGCGGACCGGGGAGCTGTTTTTT
CASSEGGGRTGELFF
>.|.|TRBV11-2|TRBJ2-3
TGTGCCAGCAGCTTAGATTTGAGGGACTCGCAGTATTTT
CASSLDLRDSQYF
>many|.|TRBV20-1|TRBJ2-2
TGCAGTGCTAGAGATGTCCGGAGAGGGGGACCTTTAAACACCGGGGAGCTGTTTTTT
CSARDVRRGGPLNTGELFF
>many|.|TRBV3-1|TRBJ1-1
TGTGCCAGCAGCAAGCGGGACGGGGGACCTGAAGCTTTCTTT
CASSKRDGGPEAFF
>many|.|TRBV7-9|TRBJ2-6
TGTGCCAGCAGCGCACTTCTGTCTGGGGCCAACGTCCTGACTTTC
CASSALLSGANVLTF
>few|TRBD1|TRBV20-1|TRBJ1-1
TGCAGTGCCAGGACAGGTCGGGGTAGTGAAGCTTTCTTT
CSARTGRGSEAFF
>many|.|TRBV5-4|TRBJ1-1
TGTGCCAGCAGCCTCTCGGGCCCCAACACTGAAGCTTTCTTT
CASSLSGPNTEAFF
>.|.|TRBV12-3/TRBV12-4|TRBJ2-1
TGTGCCAGCACCTATTTCGATGAGCAGTTCTTC
CASTYFDEQFF
>many|.|TRBV2|TRBJ1-6
TGTGCCAGCAAAAGGGGCGGCAATTCACCCCTCCACTTT
CASKRGGNSPLHF
>few|TRBD1|TRBV19|TRBJ1-5
TGTGCCAGTACGACTACAGGGACAGGGACACAGCCCCAGCATTTT
CASTTTGTGTQPQHF
>many|.|TRBV5-1|TRBJ1-1
TGCGCCAGCAGCCGATCCTCAGGGGCGCTTGGCACTGAAGCTTTCTTT
CASSRSSGALGTEAFF
>.|.|TRBV5-4|TRBJ2-5
TGTGCCAGTAGAGCGGGCCAAGAGACCCAGTACTTC
CASRAGQETQYF
>few|.|TRBV15|TRBJ2-5
TGTGCCACCAGCGCGGGACGGCTCGAAGAGACCCAGTACTTC
CATSAGRLEETQYF
>many|.|TRBV12-3/TRBV12-4|TRBJ1-2
TGTGCCAGCAGTTTCGGAGGGACTGGTGGCTACACCTTC
CASSFGGTGGYTF
>many|.|TRBV28|TRBJ1-2
TGTGCCAGCAGTCCGTCCAACTATGGCTACACCTTC
CASSPSNYGYTF
>.|TRBD1|TRBV18|TRBJ2-4
TGTGCCACAATGGAACAGGGGATGGACAAAAACATTCAGTACTTC
CATMEQGMDKNIQYF
>few|TRBD2|TRBV18|TRBJ2-1
TGTGCCAGCTCACCTCCGGGACTAGCGAGGAATGAGCAGTTCTTC
CASSPPGLARNEQFF
>many|TRBD1|TRBV30|TRBJ1-2
TGTGCCTGGGACAGGGACGGCTACACCTTC
CAWDRDGYTF
>many|.|TRBV28|TRBJ1-2
TGTGCCAGCAGTTTACAGGGCCCCTCTGGCTACACCTTC
CASSLQGPSGYTF
>many|.|TRBV4-1|TRBJ1-3
TGCGCCAGCAGCCTCCAAGTCTCTGGAAACACCATATATTTT
CASSLQVSGNTIYF
>.|TRBD2|TRBV20-1|TRBJ2-7
TGCAGTGCTAGTCCTACTAGCGGGAGGTACGAGCAGTACTTC
CSASPTSGRYEQYF
>.|.|TRBV7-3|TRBJ2-3
TGTGCCAGCAGCTTAACCAGCCTCGCCCCACCGGATACGCAGTATTTT
CASSLTSLAPPDTQYF
>many|.|TRBV5-4|TRBJ2-3
TGTGCCAGCAGCTTGGCCCCTGGGGATACGCAGTATTTT
CASSLAPGDTQYF
>.|.|TRBV28|TRBJ1-2
TGTGCCAGCAGTCTCCCTGGGGGACTTATCTACCCTTCCTTC
CASSLPGGLIYPSF
>.|.|TRBV9|TRBJ2-1
TGTGCCAGCAGCGTAGGGTTCTCCTACAATGAGCAGTTCTTC
CASSVGFSYNEQFF
>many|TRBD1|TRBV6-5|TRBJ1-5
TGTGCCAGCAGTATGACAGGGCGCGCCGGTCAGCCCCAGCATTTT
CASSMTGRAGQPQHF
>many|.|TRBV18|TRBJ1-1
TGTGCCAGCTCACCGTGGGAGGGCATGAACACTGAAGCTTTCTTT
CASSPWEGMNTEAFF
>once|.|TRBV28|TRBJ2-7
TGTGCCAGCAGTCCACGACCCGGGACCCTGACCTACGAGCAGTACTTC
CASSPRPGTLTYEQYF
>many|TRBD2|TRBV12-3/TRBV12-4|TRBJ2-3
TGTGCCAGCAGTGTGACGGGACTAGCGTCAGATACGCAGTATTTT
CASSVTGLASDTQYF
>.|.|TRBV10-1|TRBJ2-3
TGCGCCAGCAGTGAGTCGGGGGATACGCAGTATTTT
CASSESGDTQYF
>few|TRBD2|TRBV4-2|TRBJ2-7
TGTGCCAGCAGCCAAGCTCGGGGGGACTCTTCCTACGAGCAGTACTTC
CASSQARGDSSYEQYF